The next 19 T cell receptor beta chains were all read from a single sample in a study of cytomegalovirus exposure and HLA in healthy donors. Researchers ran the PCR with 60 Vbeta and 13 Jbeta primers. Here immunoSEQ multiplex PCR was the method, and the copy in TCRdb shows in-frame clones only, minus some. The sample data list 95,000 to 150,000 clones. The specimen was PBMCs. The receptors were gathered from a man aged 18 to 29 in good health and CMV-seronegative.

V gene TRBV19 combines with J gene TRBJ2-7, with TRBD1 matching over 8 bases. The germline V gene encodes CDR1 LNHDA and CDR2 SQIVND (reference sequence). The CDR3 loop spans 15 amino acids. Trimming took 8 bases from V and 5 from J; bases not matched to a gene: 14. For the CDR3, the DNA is TGTGCCAGTGCACCCCGTTTTCAGGGGGCCCACGAGCAGTACTTC. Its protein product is CASAPRFQGAHEQYF.

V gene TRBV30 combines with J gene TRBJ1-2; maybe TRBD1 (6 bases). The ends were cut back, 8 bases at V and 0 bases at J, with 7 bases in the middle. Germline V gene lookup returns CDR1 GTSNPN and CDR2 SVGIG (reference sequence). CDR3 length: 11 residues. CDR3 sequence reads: CAGQSNYGYTF. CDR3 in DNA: TGTGCCGGACAGTCTAACTATGGCTACACCTTC.

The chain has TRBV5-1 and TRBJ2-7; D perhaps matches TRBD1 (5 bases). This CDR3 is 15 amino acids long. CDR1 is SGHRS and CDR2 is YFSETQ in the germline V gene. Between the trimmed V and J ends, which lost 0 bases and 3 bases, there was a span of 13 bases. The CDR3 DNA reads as TGCGCCAGCAGCTTGGACAGGCGCAACGTCTACGAGCAGTACTTC. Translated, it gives CASSLDRRNVYEQYF.

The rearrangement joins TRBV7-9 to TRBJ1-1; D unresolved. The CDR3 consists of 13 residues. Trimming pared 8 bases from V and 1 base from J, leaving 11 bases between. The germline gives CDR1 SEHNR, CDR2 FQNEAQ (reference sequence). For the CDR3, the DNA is TGTGCCAGCTCCGTTGACTGGAACACTGAAGCTTTCTTT. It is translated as CASSVDWNTEAFF.

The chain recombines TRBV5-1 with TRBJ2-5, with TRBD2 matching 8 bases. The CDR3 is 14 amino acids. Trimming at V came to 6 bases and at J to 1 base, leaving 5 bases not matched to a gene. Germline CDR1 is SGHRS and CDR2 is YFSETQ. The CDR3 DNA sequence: TGCGCCAGCACGAGCGGGAGAGGCCAAGAGACCCAGTACTTC. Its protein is CASTSGRGQETQYF.

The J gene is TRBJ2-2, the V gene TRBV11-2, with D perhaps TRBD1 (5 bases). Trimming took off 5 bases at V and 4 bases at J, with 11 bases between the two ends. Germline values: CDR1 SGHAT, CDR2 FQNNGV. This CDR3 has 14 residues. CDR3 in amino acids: CASSPPRATGELFF. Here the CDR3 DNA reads TGTGCCAGCAGCCCGCCCAGGGCCACCGGGGAGCTGTTTTTT.

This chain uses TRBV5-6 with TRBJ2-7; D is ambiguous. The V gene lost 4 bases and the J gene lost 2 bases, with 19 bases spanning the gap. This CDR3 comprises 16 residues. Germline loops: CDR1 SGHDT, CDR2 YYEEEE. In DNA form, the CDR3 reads TGTGCCAGCAGCCAATTAAGTGTCAGGTCAACCTACGAGCAGTACTTC. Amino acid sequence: CASSQLSVRSTYEQYF.

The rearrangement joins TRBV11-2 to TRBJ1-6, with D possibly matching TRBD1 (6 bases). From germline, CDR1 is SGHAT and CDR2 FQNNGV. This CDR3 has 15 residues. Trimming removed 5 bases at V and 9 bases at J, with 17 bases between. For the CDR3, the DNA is TGTGCCAGCAGCCGACAACAGGGATCGAGTTCACCCCTCCACTTT. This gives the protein CASSRQQGSSSPLHF.

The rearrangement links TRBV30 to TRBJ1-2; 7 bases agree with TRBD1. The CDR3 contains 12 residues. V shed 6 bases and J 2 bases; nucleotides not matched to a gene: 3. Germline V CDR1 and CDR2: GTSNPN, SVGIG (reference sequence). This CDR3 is CACKGQNYGYTF. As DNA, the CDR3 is TGTGCCTGTAAGGGACAGAACTATGGCTACACCTTC.

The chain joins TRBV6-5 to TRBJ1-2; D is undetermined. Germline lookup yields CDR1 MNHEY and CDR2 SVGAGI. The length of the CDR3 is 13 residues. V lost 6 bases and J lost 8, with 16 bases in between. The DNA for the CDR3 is TGTGCCAGCAGAGTTAATTCGGAGGGCGGCTACACCTTC. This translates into CASRVNSEGGYTF.

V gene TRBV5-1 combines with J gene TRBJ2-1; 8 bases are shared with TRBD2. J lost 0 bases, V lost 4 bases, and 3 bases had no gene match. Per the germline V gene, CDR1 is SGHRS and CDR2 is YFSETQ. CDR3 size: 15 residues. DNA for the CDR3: TGCGCCAGCAGCCGAGCGGGGGACTCCTACAATGAGCAGTTCTTC. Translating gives CASSRAGDSYNEQFF.

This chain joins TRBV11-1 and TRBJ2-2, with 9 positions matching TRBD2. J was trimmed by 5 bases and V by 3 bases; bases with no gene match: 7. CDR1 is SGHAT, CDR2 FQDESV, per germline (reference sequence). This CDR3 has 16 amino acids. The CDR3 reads CASSLSVSGSTGELFF. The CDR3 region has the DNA TGTGCCAGCAGCTTGAGTGTTAGCGGGAGTACCGGGGAGCTGTTTTTT.

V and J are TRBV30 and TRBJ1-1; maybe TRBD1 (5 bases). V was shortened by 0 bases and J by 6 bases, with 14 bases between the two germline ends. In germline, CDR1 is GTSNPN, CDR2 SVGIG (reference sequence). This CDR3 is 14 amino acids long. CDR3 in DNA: TGTGCCTGGAGTGTAGGGGCGTTGGTCCCTGAAGCTTTCTTT. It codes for CAWSVGALVPEAFF.

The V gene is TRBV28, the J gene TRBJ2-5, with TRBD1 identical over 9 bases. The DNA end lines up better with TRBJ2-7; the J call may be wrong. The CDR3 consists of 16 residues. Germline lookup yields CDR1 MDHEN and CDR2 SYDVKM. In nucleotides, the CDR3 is TGTGCCAGCAGTTTTCCCCCGGGACAGGGAATCCACGAGCAGTACTTC. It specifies CASSFPPGQGIHEQYF.

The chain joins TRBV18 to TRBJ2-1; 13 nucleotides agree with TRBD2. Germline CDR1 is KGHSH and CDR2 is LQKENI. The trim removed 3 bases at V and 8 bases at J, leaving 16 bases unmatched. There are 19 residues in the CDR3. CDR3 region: CASSPSRLLAGGSPHEQFF. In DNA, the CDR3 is TGTGCCAGCTCACCTTCGCGGCTACTAGCGGGAGGGTCCCCCCATGAGCAGTTCTTC.

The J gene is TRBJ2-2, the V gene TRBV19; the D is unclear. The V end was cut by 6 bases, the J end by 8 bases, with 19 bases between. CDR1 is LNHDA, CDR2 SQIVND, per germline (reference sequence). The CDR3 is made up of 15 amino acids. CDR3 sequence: CASRPRSAYRGELFF. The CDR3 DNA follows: TGTGCCAGTAGGCCCCGCAGCGCATATCGGGGGGAGCTGTTTTTT. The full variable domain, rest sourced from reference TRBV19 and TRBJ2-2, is DGGITQSPKYLFRKEGQNVTLSCEQNLNHDAMYWYRQDPGQGLRLIYYSQIVNDFQKGDIAEGYSVSREKKESFPLTVTSAQKNPTAFYLCASRPRSAYRGELFFGEGSRLTVL.

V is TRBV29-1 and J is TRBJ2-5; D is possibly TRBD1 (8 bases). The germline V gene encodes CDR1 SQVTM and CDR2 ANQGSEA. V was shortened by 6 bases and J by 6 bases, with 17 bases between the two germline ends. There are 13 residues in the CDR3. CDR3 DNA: TGCAGCGTGAGGACAGGGAGGGAACAGACCCAGTACTTC. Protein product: CSVRTGREQTQYF.

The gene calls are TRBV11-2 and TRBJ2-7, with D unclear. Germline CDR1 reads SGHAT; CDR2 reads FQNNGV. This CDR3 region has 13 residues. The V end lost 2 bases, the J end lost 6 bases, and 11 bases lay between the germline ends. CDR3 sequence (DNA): TGTGCCAGCAGCTTAATCTCCGAGAGCGAGCAGTACTTC. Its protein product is CASSLISESEQYF. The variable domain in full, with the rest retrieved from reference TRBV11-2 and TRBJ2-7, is EAGVAQSPRYKIIEKRQSVAFWCNPISGHATLYWYQQILGQGPKLLIQFQNNGVVDDSQLPKDRFSAERLKGVDSTLKIQPAKLEDSAVYLCASSLISESEQYFGPGTRLTVT.

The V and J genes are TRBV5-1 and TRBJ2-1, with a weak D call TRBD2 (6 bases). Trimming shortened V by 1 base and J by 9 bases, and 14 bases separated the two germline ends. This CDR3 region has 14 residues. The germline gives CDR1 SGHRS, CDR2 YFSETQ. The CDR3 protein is CASSLSVAVSEQFF. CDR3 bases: TGCGCCAGCAGCTTGTCGGTAGCGGTCTCTGAGCAGTTCTTC.